What follows describes a single TCR beta chain. Its antigen is not identified. This sample is part of a study of chemoradiotherapy in HPV16-positive cancers. General study results and limits: Non-HPV-specific T cells did not expand in tumors during treatment, whereas candidate HPV-specific clones and E7-related motifs did. In HPV16-positive patients, HPV-responsive T-cell expansion tracked better recurrence-free survival. Functional assays defining HPV-specific T cells used only a couple of HPV16-positive patients.

Using immunoSEQ multiplex PCR, the repertoire was profiled, and TCRdb retains in-frame clones only, with some absent. The sample yields tens of thousands of clones, 90% seen once. Repeated repertoire sampling spanned the course of chemoradiotherapy. Germline values: CDR1 SGHNT, CDR2 YENEEA. The V end lost 1 base, the J end lost 6 bases, and 10 bases lay between the germline ends. The CDR3 contains 13 residues. The rearrangement joins TRBV11-3 to TRBJ2-7; no reliable D call. The sequences come from blood, collected from a patient who underwent chemoradiotherapy. The sequence was obtained from a human donor with HPV-associated anogenital cancer. As DNA, the CDR3 is TGTGCCAGCAGCTTAGCCCCTCCATCCGAGCAGTACTTC. Protein: CASSLAPPSEQYF.